The T cell receptor beta chain described here comes from a study of blood T cell repertoires in COVID-19 (dated by TCRdb to 2018 to 2021). At the level of the whole study: Samples from collaborators originated in the United States, Italy and Spain and spanned both the acute and convalescent phases of COVID-19. Samples came from the ongoing ImmuneRACE study (first 160 participants) plus 1,254 subjects from 6 global collaborators. The prospective study material was composed of cDNA or gDNA derived from T cells, B-cell-depleted T cells, or PBMCs. The repertoires were made available in a free public database intended to serve as a resource for research on the immune response to SARS-CoV-2. Sample metadata almost always included a de-identified subject ID, COVID-19 status, age in years and sex. The dataset comprised deeply sampled blood TCRbeta repertoires from subjects exposed to, actively infected with, or recovered from COVID-19. HLA class I and class II types, where available, came from metadata supplied by the sample provider rather than from assay-based typing.

TCRbeta CDR3 regions were amplified from genomic DNA by means of the immunoSEQ Assay, a bias-controlled multiplex PCR. The authors' analysis ran thus. Within the assay, amplification of reference gene primers was used to estimate how many nucleated cells each sample contained. Sequence reads were collapsed and filtered to measure the absolute abundance of every unique TCRbeta CDR3 rearrangement. Productive Simpson clonality was computed per sample as the square root of Simpson's diversity index over productive rearrangements. TCRdb re-hosts the immuneACCESS table, in-frame sequences only. Its copies lack some clones; in the studies checked, an unresolved V gene accounts for under half of them, and the cause for the rest is not known. Clone size and V and J calls were adopted from that table, with D and trimming inferred from the DNA. For this sample there are 130,000 to 150,000 clones; 82% appear just once. Jointly, the top ten make up 15% of the sample.

For this clone: It has no known antigen specificity. Base qualities are not provided; no much larger clone lies one nucleotide away.

Including the terminal cysteine and phenylalanine, the CDR3 comprises 14 residues. The sequence is cut down to CDR3 DNA, 42 bases in frame from base 1. Trimming at the junction amounts to 0 bases on V and 5 bases on J, and the germline ends lie 10 bases apart. The CDR1 and CDR2 encoded by the germline V gene are SGHAT and FQNNGV. Each collaborating institution followed its own protocols to collect whole blood in K2EDTA tubes. Collaborator samples were shipped for TCRbeta analysis as frozen whole blood, isolated PBMCs, or DNA extracted from either sample type. General study outcomes and caveats: The amount of clinical and demographic metadata varied by source and participant and was provided uncurated.

Specimen: peripheral blood. The V and J genes are TRBV11-2 and TRBJ1-1; the D gene cannot be resolved reliably. This receptor was obtained from a human donor with acute or convalescent COVID-19. The donor label of this sample is uncertain. The sequenced DNA: TGTGCCAGCAGCTTAGATGGAGGGAGGACTGAAGCTTTCTTT. Its protein is CASSLDGGRTEAFF.